The 13 T cell receptor beta chains presented below share a single source sample, sequenced in a study of T-cell memory formation after mild COVID-19. TCRdb reanalysed the 5' RACE reads using MiXCR and keeps one entry per CDR3 protein. This sample has over 55,000 distinct CDR3 sequences, with around 9.5% found just once. The source material was PBMCs or a T cell subset sorted from them (not recorded which). These receptors came from a young man who had mild COVID-19 (a few samples of this study predate the infection). Cell type and time point are not known.

This clonotype was observed a handful of times. The V call is TRBV2, the J call TRBJ1-6; 8 nucleotides agree with TRBD1. The CDR3 is 12 residues long. Germline values: CDR1 SNHLY, CDR2 FYNNEI. V shed 6 bases and J 10 bases; nucleotides not matched to a gene: 2. CDR3 amino acids: CASRGTGSPLHF. The CDR3, as DNA: TGTGCCAGCAGAGGGACAGGATCACCCCTCCACTTT. Combining the CDR3 with reference TRBV2 and TRBJ1-6 gives the whole variable domain EPEVTQTPSHQVTQMGQEVILRCVPISNHLYFYWYRQILGQKVEFLVSFYNNEISEKSEIFDDQFSVERPDGSNFTLKIRSTKLEDSAMYFCASRGTGSPLHFGNGTRLTVT.

There are a few counts of this clonotype. The chain combines TRBV6-2 or TRBV6-3 with TRBJ2-3, with 8 bases lining up with TRBD2. The length of the CDR3 is 12 residues. CDR1 is MNHEY and CDR2 is SVGEGT in the germline V gene. V shed 7 bases and J 4 bases; nucleotides not matched to a gene: 1. The CDR3 sequence: CASKRGPDTQYF. The DNA of the CDR3 is TGTGCCAGCAAGCGGGGGCCAGATACGCAGTATTTT.

This clonotype came up a few times. The chain joins TRBV9 to TRBJ2-5; 8 positions agree with TRBD1. CDR1 SGDLS and CDR2 YYNGEE come from the germline V gene. V lost 3 bases and J lost 4; bases outside the gene matches: 5. CDR3 length: 14 amino acids. The CDR3: CASSADRGGETQYF. The DNA of the CDR3 is TGTGCCAGCAGCGCAGACAGGGGTGGAGAGACCCAGTACTTC.

The gene calls are TRBV20-1 and TRBJ2-7; 11 bases line up with TRBD2. This CDR3 is built from 14 residues. Germline CDR1 and CDR2: DFQATT and SNEGSKA (reference sequence). V shed 3 bases, J shed 3 bases, and the junction held 4 bases outside the gene matches. The CDR3 DNA sequence: TGCAGTGCTAGTAGTCTAGCGGGGGGCTACGAGCAGTACTTC. This sequence encodes CSASSLAGGYEQYF.

This clonotype showed up many times. The V gene is TRBV5-1, the J gene TRBJ2-1; no firm D call. Trimming took off 1 base at V and 5 bases at J, with 13 bases between the two ends. Per germline, CDR1 SGHRS and CDR2 YFSETQ. The CDR3 covers 15 residues. The CDR3 bases are TGCGCCAGCAGCTTGATCAAAAGACCGGACAATGAGCAGTTCTTC. As protein: CASSLIKRPDNEQFF.

In DNA form, the CDR3 reads TGCAGCGGTCCGGGACAGGGGGACACCGGGGAGCTGTTTTTT. Translated, it gives CSGPGQGDTGELFF. The chain has TRBV29-1 and TRBJ2-2; 11 nucleotides line up with TRBD1. With V trimmed by 7 bases and J by 3 bases, 4 bases remained unmatched. This CDR3 region has 14 residues. CDR1 and CDR2 (germline): SQVTM, ANQGSEA.

The gene calls are TRBV29-1 and TRBJ2-3, with TRBD1 as a possible D gene (6 bases). CDR3 size: 13 residues. CDR1 is SQVTM and CDR2 is ANQGSEA in the germline V gene. V was pared by 5 bases and J by 4 bases, with 13 bases between. The CDR3 DNA is TGCAGCGTTTCTACAGGGATGTCAGATACGCAGTATTTT. It specifies CSVSTGMSDTQYF.

This clonotype was counted between two and nine times. The chain has TRBV2 and TRBJ1-1, with D unclear. Per the germline V gene, CDR1 is SNHLY and CDR2 is FYNNEI. V shed 7 bases and J shed 1 base, with 10 bases lying between them. The CDR3 runs to 13 residues. The CDR3: CASKLGPNTEAFF. The CDR3 nucleotides are TGTGCCAGCAAGCTTGGACCGAACACTGAAGCTTTCTTT.

This clonotype was observed a handful of times. J is TRBJ1-1 and V is TRBV5-1; no definite D call. This CDR3 contains 14 residues. V was pared by 3 bases and J by 3 bases, with 12 bases between. CDR1 SGHRS and CDR2 YFSETQ come from the germline V gene. The CDR3 here is CASSYQGRDTEAFF. The CDR3 nucleotides read TGCGCCAGCAGCTATCAAGGTAGGGACACTGAAGCTTTCTTT.

This clonotype was seen at least ten times. This chain uses TRBV20-1 with TRBJ2-3; 9 bases are a match to TRBD1. In germline, CDR1 is DFQATT, CDR2 SNEGSKA (reference sequence). The V and J ends lost 3 bases and 7 bases, in that order; junction bases with no gene match: 8. This CDR3 spans 14 amino acids. The CDR3 loop reads CSARSTGGMYTQYF. In DNA, the CDR3 is TGCAGTGCTAGGAGCACAGGGGGCATGTATACGCAGTATTTT.

The V call is TRBV5-1, the J call TRBJ1-3; the D is unclear. From germline, CDR1 is SGHRS and CDR2 YFSETQ. Trimming shortened V by 3 bases and J by 2 bases, and 12 bases separated the two germline ends. This CDR3 has 15 residues. In DNA form, the CDR3 reads TGCGCCAGCAGCTACGACCGAGAGACTGGAAACACCATATATTTT. It translates to CASSYDRETGNTIYF.

This clonotype has a count of ten or more. The chain joins TRBV12-3 or TRBV12-4 to TRBJ2-3; D is perhaps TRBD1 or TRBD2 (5 bases each). The V end was cut by 2 bases, the J end by 4 bases, with 7 bases between. The CDR3 contains 13 residues. CDR3 sequence reads: CASSLRGADTQYF. The CDR3 DNA reads as TGTGCCAGCAGTTTACGAGGGGCAGATACGCAGTATTTT.

This clonotype was observed at least ten times. V is TRBV12-3 or TRBV12-4 and J is TRBJ2-3, with TRBD2 matching 7 bases. With V trimmed by 4 bases and J by 0 bases, 4 bases remained unmatched. This CDR3 spans 15 amino acids. Here the CDR3 reads CASSSAGTSTDTQYF. Here the CDR3 DNA reads TGTGCCAGCAGTTCAGCGGGGACTAGCACAGATACGCAGTATTTT.